These 22 T cell receptor beta chains came from one sample sequenced in a study of T cells in Graves' hyperthyroidism and ophthalmopathy. Amplification targeted TCR beta CDR3 regions from RNA transcripts. Primed by the HTBI set, a first-round RT-PCR was run on the TCR CDR3. TCRdb fed the multiplex PCR reads into MiXCR, producing one record per CDR3 protein. The sample contains 690,000 or so distinct CDR3 sequences, around a sixth of which appear only once. Sequenced sample: blood. These receptors came from a woman in her 50s with Graves' hyperthyroidism that later progressed to Graves' ophthalmopathy.

This clonotype has a count of ten or more. This CDR3 reads CASSPWLSTDTQYF. CDR3 bases: TGTGCCAGCAGCCCGTGGCTCAGCACAGATACGCAGTATTTT. The V gene is TRBV3-1, the J gene TRBJ2-3; D ambiguous. Germline-derived CDR1 and CDR2 are LGHDT and YNNKEL (reference sequence). The length of the CDR3 is 14 residues. With 4 bases removed from V and 0 bases from J, the gap between germline ends came to 8 bases.

At least ten counts were recorded for this clonotype. V usage is TRBV5-1 and J usage is TRBJ1-4; tentatively, D is TRBD1 (5 bases). In germline, CDR1 is SGHRS, CDR2 YFSETQ. The CDR3 loop spans 15 amino acids. V was clipped by 2 bases and J by 8 bases, with 16 bases between them. CDR3 bases: TGCGCCAGCAGCTTCCAAGGCGCCGAGGGGGAAAAACTGTTTTTT. It yields the protein CASSFQGAEGEKLFF.

As concerns this clonotype: A junction end diverges from the germline sequence, so it may reflect a read error. The chain carries TRBV20-1 and TRBJ2-5; 9 bases fit TRBD2. The CDR3 spans 16 residues. The germline V gene has CDR1 DFQATT and CDR2 SNEGSKA (reference sequence). CDR3 DNA sequence: TGCAGTGCTAGAGAGGGTAGCGGGGGCTACCAAGAGTCCCAGTACTTC. Translated: CSAREGSGGYQESQYF.

This clonotype has at least ten counts. The gene calls are TRBV11-1 and TRBJ1-6; tentatively, D is TRBD1 (6 bases). Germline V gives CDR1 SGHAT, CDR2 FQDESV (reference sequence). The CDR3 consists of 15 residues. Trimming removed 5 bases at V and 9 bases at J, with 17 bases between. In DNA form, the CDR3 reads TGTGCCAGCAGCCTGCGACAGGACTCTGGTTCACCCCTCCACTTT. This sequence encodes CASSLRQDSGSPLHF.

This clonotype was seen ten or more times. The chain has TRBV27 and TRBJ2-5; D tentatively reads TRBD1 or TRBD2 (5 bases each). Germline CDR1 is MNHEY and CDR2 is SMNVEV (reference sequence). V was pared by 0 bases and J by 7 bases, with 12 bases between. The CDR3 totals 14 residues. CDR3 in amino acids: CASSLSGPSGTQYF. Written as DNA, the CDR3 is TGTGCCAGCAGTTTATCGGGACCCTCGGGGACCCAGTACTTC.

The rearrangement uses TRBV19 and TRBJ1-1, with TRBD1 as a possible D gene (5 bases). V was trimmed by 0 bases and J by 0 bases, leaving 14 bases between them. The CDR3 is 17 residues long. Germline V gene sequence: CDR1 LNHDA, CDR2 SQIVND (reference sequence). The CDR3 coding sequence is TGTGCCAGTAGTATAGATGCGGGGGTCCTCATGAACACTGAAGCTTTCTTT. This codes for CASSIDAGVLMNTEAFF.

DNA for the CDR3: TGTGCCAGCTCACCAGTGACCGCCGCCTCTGGAAACACCATATATTTT. Protein sequence: CASSPVTAASGNTIYF. The chain recombines TRBV18 with TRBJ1-3; D uncertain. The germline gives CDR1 KGHSH, CDR2 LQKENI. Deletions cut 2 bases from V and 0 bases from J, with 11 bases between. The CDR3 consists of 16 residues.

This clonotype was recorded a few times. The junction departs from the called germline gene at one end, perhaps through a read error. V is TRBV20-1 and J is TRBJ1-3; tentative D call: TRBD1 (6 bases). The CDR3 runs to 13 residues. Germline V gene sequence: CDR1 DFQATT, CDR2 SNEGSKA (reference sequence). CDR3 amino acids: CSASPGAGSTIYF. The CDR3 DNA is TGCAGTGCTAGTCCAGGGGCTGGAAGCACCATATATTTT.

This clonotype was seen more than once but under ten times. The V call is TRBV5-5, the J call TRBJ1-5; D is undetermined. This CDR3 region has 16 residues. Germline V gene data show CDR1 as SGHKS and CDR2 as YYEKEE (reference sequence). The V and J ends lost 0 bases and 6 bases respectively, with 16 bases between them. The CDR3 is CASSLASAVRIQPQHF. The CDR3 nucleotides are TGTGCCAGCAGCTTGGCATCGGCGGTGAGGATTCAGCCCCAGCATTTT.

V is TRBV20-1 and J is TRBJ1-6; D is uncertain. The CDR3 runs 15 residues. Germline V CDR1 and CDR2: DFQATT, SNEGSKA (reference sequence). V was cut by 3 bases and J by 5 bases, with 14 bases left in between. CDR3 sequence: CSARLIAENNSPLHF. CDR3 nucleotide sequence: TGCAGTGCTAGGCTGATAGCAGAGAATAATTCACCCCTCCACTTT.

The CDR3 is CASSHNSWFPREQFF. As DNA, the CDR3 is TGTGCCAGCAGCCACAACTCCTGGTTTCCGAGAGAGCAGTTCTTC. This sequence joins TRBV14 and TRBJ2-1; D unclear. Germline V gene sequence: CDR1 SGHDN, CDR2 FVKESK. The CDR3 runs to 15 residues. V was shortened by 3 bases and J by 10 bases, with 19 bases between the two germline ends.

This rearrangement joins TRBV5-1 to TRBJ2-5; 8 bases are shared with TRBD1. This CDR3 is 12 amino acids long. Germline assignment: CDR1 SGHRS and CDR2 YFSETQ. After removal of 6 bases from V and 8 bases from J, the junction contained 6 bases not matched to a gene. In nucleotides, the CDR3 is TGCGCCAGCACCAAGGACAGGGAAACCCAGTACTTC. Protein sequence: CASTKDRETQYF.

This clonotype has ten or more counts. The V call is TRBV11-2, the J call TRBJ1-6, with D maybe TRBD1 (5 bases). The V end was cut by 2 bases, the J end by 7 bases, with 15 bases between. Germline CDR1 and CDR2: SGHAT and FQNNGV. CDR3 length: 16 residues. The CDR3 DNA is TGTGCCAGCAGCTTACTTGTGGGGCGAGTGAATTCACCCCTCCACTTT. Translated: CASSLLVGRVNSPLHF.

About this clonotype itself: A much larger clone differs by one base, so this may be a read error. This rearrangement joins TRBV7-6 to TRBJ1-1, with D possibly matching TRBD1 (6 bases). Trimming removed 11 bases at V and 2 bases at J, with 15 bases between. From germline, CDR1 is SGHVS and CDR2 FNYEAQ. The CDR3 contains 13 residues. CDR3 sequence: CASVGGQNTEAFF. The DNA of the CDR3 is TGTGCCTCGGTAGGGGGACAAAACACTGAAGCTTTCTTT.

This clonotype showed up many times. The V call is TRBV7-9, the J call TRBJ2-7; no reliable D call. Trimming cost V 5 bases and J 0 bases, with 14 bases left between them. The CDR3 is made up of 15 amino acids. Germline V lookup: CDR1 SEHNR, CDR2 FQNEAQ (reference sequence). The CDR3 DNA reads TGTGCCAGCAGCCTTGACCGGTCCAACTCCTACGAGCAGTACTTC. This encodes CASSLDRSNSYEQYF.

This clonotype was picked up a small number of times. The V call is TRBV29-1, the J call TRBJ1-1, with D possibly being TRBD1 (5 bases). Per germline, CDR1 SQVTM and CDR2 ANQGSEA. The V gene lost 3 bases and the J gene lost 4 bases, with 12 bases spanning the gap. The CDR3 length is 13 residues. CDR3 amino acids: CSVEIVGGTEAFF. The CDR3 coding sequence is TGCAGCGTTGAGATCGTGGGGGGCACTGAAGCTTTCTTT.

This clonotype was counted a single time. The chain links TRBV7-8 to TRBJ1-1, with D maybe TRBD1 (5 bases). The CDR3 consists of 15 residues. Trimming shortened V by 3 bases and J by 1 base, and 12 bases separated the two germline ends. The germline gives CDR1 SGHVS, CDR2 FQNEAQ. The CDR3 DNA is TGTGCCAGCAGCTTCAGCCTCCAGGGGAACACTGAAGCTTTCTTT. Amino acid sequence: CASSFSLQGNTEAFF. Together with reference TRBV7-8 and TRBJ1-1, the CDR3 gives the full variable domain: GAGVSQSPRYKVAKRGQDVALRCDPISGHVSLFWYQQALGQGPEFLTYFQNEAQLDKSGLPSDRFFAERPEGSVSTLKIQRTQQEDSAVYLCASSFSLQGNTEAFFGQGTRLTVV.

The V call is TRBV10-3, the J call TRBJ2-7; 12 positions agree with TRBD1. The trim removed 6 bases at V and 7 bases at J, leaving 10 bases unmatched. CDR1 and CDR2 from the germline V gene are ENHRY and SYGVKD. This CDR3 has 15 residues. The chain's CDR3 is CAIRKPGQGAREQYF. CDR3 DNA sequence: TGTGCCATCAGAAAACCGGGACAGGGGGCTAGGGAGCAGTACTTC.

V is TRBV20-1 and J is TRBJ2-3, with 10 nucleotides matching TRBD1. V gave up 6 bases and J gave up 5 bases; unmatched junction bases: 5. CDR1 is DFQATT, CDR2 SNEGSKA, per germline (reference sequence). The CDR3 runs to 13 residues. CDR3 protein: CSARTGGRDTQYF. The CDR3 DNA is TGCAGTGCCAGGACAGGGGGGCGAGATACGCAGTATTTT.

The V and J genes are TRBV6-2 or TRBV6-3 and TRBJ2-7, with D possibly TRBD2 on 7 matching bases. The CDR3 extends over 12 amino acids. Between the trimmed V and J ends, which lost 7 bases and 3 bases, there was a span of 10 bases. In germline, CDR1 is MNHEY, CDR2 SVGEGT. The CDR3: CASTGEGYEQYF. CDR3 DNA: TGTGCCAGCACAGGGGAGGGCTACGAGCAGTACTTC.

This clonotype was observed many times. The chain carries TRBV5-1 and TRBJ2-3; TRBD2 agrees at 16 bases. Looked up from germline, CDR1 is SGHRS and CDR2 is YFSETQ. This CDR3 has 16 amino acids. After removal of 4 bases from V and 7 bases from J, the junction contained 6 bases not matched to a gene. The CDR3 protein is CASSAGLAGGLNTQYF. The CDR3 nucleotides are TGCGCCAGCAGCGCGGGACTAGCGGGGGGGCTAAATACGCAGTATTTT.

This clonotype has more than one count but fewer than ten. The chain has TRBV7-2 and TRBJ2-7; 8 positions agree with TRBD1. This CDR3 has 14 amino acids. J was trimmed by 6 bases and V by 3 bases; bases with no gene match: 7. In germline, CDR1 is SGHTA, CDR2 FQGNSA. The CDR3 DNA sequence: TGTGCCAGCAGCTTCAGGGGGCTGTTCGGCGAGCAGTACTTC. This codes for CASSFRGLFGEQYF.